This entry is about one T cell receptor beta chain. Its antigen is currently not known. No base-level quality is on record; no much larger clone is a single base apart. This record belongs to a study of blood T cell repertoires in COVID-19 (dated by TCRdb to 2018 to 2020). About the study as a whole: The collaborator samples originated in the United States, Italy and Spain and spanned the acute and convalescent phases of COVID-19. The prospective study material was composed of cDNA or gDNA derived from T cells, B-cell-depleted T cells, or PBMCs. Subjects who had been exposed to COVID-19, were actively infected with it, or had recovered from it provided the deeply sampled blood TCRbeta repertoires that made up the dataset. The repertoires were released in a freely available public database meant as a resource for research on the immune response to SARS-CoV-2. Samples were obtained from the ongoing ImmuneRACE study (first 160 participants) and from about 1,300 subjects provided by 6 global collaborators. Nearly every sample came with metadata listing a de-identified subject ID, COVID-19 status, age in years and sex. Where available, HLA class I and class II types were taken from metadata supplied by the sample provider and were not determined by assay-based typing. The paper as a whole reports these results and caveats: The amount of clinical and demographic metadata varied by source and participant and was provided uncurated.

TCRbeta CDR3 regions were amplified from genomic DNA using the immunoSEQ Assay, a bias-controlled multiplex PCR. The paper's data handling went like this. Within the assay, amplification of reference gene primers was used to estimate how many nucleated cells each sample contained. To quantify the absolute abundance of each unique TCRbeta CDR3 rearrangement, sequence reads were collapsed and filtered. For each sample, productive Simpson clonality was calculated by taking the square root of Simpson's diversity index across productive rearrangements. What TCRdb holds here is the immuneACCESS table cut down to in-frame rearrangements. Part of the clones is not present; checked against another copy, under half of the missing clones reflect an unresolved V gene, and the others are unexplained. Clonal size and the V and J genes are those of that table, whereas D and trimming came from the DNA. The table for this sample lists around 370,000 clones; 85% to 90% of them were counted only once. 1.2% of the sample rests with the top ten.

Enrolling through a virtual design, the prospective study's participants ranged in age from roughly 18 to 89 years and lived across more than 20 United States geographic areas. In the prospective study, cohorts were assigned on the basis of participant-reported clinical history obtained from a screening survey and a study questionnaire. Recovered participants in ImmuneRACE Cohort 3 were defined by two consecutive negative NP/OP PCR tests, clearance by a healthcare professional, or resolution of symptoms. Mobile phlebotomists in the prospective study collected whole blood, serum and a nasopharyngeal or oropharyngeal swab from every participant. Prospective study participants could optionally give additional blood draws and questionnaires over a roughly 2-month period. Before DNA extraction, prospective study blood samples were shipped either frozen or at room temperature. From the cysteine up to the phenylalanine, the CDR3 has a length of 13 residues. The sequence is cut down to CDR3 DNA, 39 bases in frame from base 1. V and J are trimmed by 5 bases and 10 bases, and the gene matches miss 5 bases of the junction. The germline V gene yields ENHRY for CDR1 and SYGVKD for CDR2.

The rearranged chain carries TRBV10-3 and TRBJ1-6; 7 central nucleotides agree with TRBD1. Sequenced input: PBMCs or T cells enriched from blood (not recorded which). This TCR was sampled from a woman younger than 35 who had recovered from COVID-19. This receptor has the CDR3 CAISSTGDSPLHF. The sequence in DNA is TGTGCCATCAGTTCTACAGGGGACTCACCCCTCCACTTT.